These 18 T cell receptor beta chains were sequenced from one sample in a study of graft-versus-host responses after intestinal transplantation. Assay used: immunoSEQ multiplex PCR; TCRdb lists only in-frame clones, some missing. The table records 75,000 to 100,000 clones, about 82% of them present only once. Sequenced here: PBMCs, sampled 255 days after intestinal transplant. The source of these receptors is a human patient who received an intestinal transplant, so some T cells may come from the graft donor.

The chain couples TRBV6-4 to TRBJ1-5; the D gene is possibly TRBD1 (5 bases). CDR1 and CDR2 (germline): MRHNA, SNTAGT. With 0 bases removed from V and 2 bases from J, the gap between germline ends came to 26 bases. The CDR3 spans 21 residues. The CDR3 spells CASSDSMKLWAGNVGNQPQHF. In DNA form, the CDR3 reads TGTGCCAGCAGTGACTCGATGAAGTTATGGGCAGGGAATGTGGGCAATCAGCCCCAGCATTTT.

This chain joins TRBV27 and TRBJ1-5, with D hard to call. The CDR3 spans 14 residues. Germline assignment: CDR1 MNHEY and CDR2 SMNVEV (reference sequence). Trimming took off 10 bases at V and 0 bases at J, with 13 bases between the two ends. CDR3 amino acids: CATGRADSNQPQHF. CDR3 nucleotide sequence: TGTGCCACCGGTCGGGCGGATAGCAATCAGCCCCAGCATTTT.

The chain combines TRBV9 with TRBJ1-1; a weak D match, TRBD1 (6 bases). Germline CDR1 reads SGDLS; CDR2 reads YYNGEE. V was pared by 4 bases and J by 4 bases, with 11 bases between. The CDR3 totals 13 residues. This CDR3 reads CASSSGGGTEAFF. CDR3 DNA: TGTGCCAGCAGCTCTGGGGGCGGCACTGAAGCTTTCTTT.

The V and J genes are TRBV28 and TRBJ1-5; the D gene is possibly TRBD1 (5 bases). The V end lost 4 bases, the J end lost 3 bases, and 25 bases lay between the germline ends. CDR3 length: 19 residues. The V gene's germline CDR1 is MDHEN and CDR2 SYDVKM. CDR3 nucleotides: TGTGCCAGCAGTTCCCTCAATCGTCTGGGGGGAATCGCCAATCAGCCCCAGCATTTT. It yields the protein CASSSLNRLGGIANQPQHF.

The rearrangement joins TRBV6-1 to TRBJ1-4, with unresolved D. CDR3 length equals 15 residues. Germline V gene lookup returns CDR1 MNHNS and CDR2 SASEGT. Trimming cost V 2 bases and J 8 bases, with 15 bases left between them. The CDR3 here is CASSELGSPHEKLFF. DNA of the CDR3: TGTGCCAGCAGTGAATTGGGGTCCCCTCACGAAAAACTGTTTTTT.

The rearrangement uses TRBV5-1 and TRBJ1-1; weak D call: TRBD1 (5 bases). Trimming removed 4 bases at V and 0 bases at J, with 7 bases between. This CDR3 is built from 13 residues. From germline, CDR1 is SGHRS and CDR2 YFSETQ. DNA for the CDR3: TGCGCCAGCAGCAGGGGAATGAACACTGAAGCTTTCTTT. As protein: CASSRGMNTEAFF.

V is TRBV2 and J is TRBJ2-3; tentatively, D is TRBD1 (5 bases). The CDR3 runs 12 residues. The germline CDR1 and CDR2 sequences are SNHLY and FYNNEI. V lost 8 bases and J lost 0, with 6 bases in between. This CDR3 reads CASWTSTDTQYF. CDR3 bases: TGTGCCAGCTGGACAAGCACAGATACGCAGTATTTT. Full variable domain (outside the CDR3, taken from reference TRBV2 and TRBJ2-3): EPEVTQTPSHQVTQMGQEVILRCVPISNHLYFYWYRQILGQKVEFLVSFYNNEISEKSEIFDDQFSVERPDGSNFTLKIRSTKLEDSAMYFCASWTSTDTQYFGPGTRLTVL.

The V and J genes are TRBV18 and TRBJ2-7, with TRBD1 matching over 11 bases. The CDR3 consists of 16 residues. The germline CDR1 and CDR2 sequences are KGHSH and LQKENI. The junction had 12 bases not matched to a gene; V was cut back by 4 bases and J by 7 bases. CDR3 DNA sequence: TGTGCCAGCTCACACCAGGTAGGGACAGGGGGAGAGGAGCAGTACTTC. Translating gives CASSHQVGTGGEEQYF.

This chain joins TRBV10-3 and TRBJ2-7; TRBD2 matches at 10 bases. The CDR3 spans 16 residues. Germline values: CDR1 ENHRY, CDR2 SYGVKD. V lost 6 bases to trimming and J lost 1 base; unmatched junction nucleotides: 9. The CDR3 DNA sequence: TGTGCCATCAGCGATCTAGCGGGGGACGGTTCCTACGAGCAGTACGTC. This gives the protein CAISDLAGDGSYEQYV.

This chain joins TRBV7-3 and TRBJ1-1; 11 bases fit TRBD1. From germline, CDR1 is SGHTA and CDR2 FQGTGA. Trimming at V came to 4 bases and at J to 2 bases, leaving 3 bases not matched to a gene. The CDR3 is 15 amino acids. CDR3 sequence: CASSSWTGGNTEAFF. The CDR3 coding sequence is TGTGCCAGCAGCTCCTGGACAGGGGGCAACACTGAAGCTTTCTTT.

The chain uses TRBV25-1 and TRBJ2-1, with D uncertain. The CDR3 contains 13 residues. Germline CDR1 and CDR2: MGHDK and SYGVNS. Trimming removed 7 bases from V and 2 bases from J, with 9 bases in between. This chain's CDR3 is CASIGLAYNEQFF. The CDR3 coding sequence is TGTGCCAGCATAGGTTTAGCCTACAATGAGCAGTTCTTC.

This chain connects TRBV7-9 to TRBJ1-6; D unclear. CDR1 and CDR2 from the germline V gene are SEHNR and FQNEAQ (reference sequence). The CDR3 extends over 12 amino acids. Trimming pared 5 bases from V and 13 bases from J, leaving 12 bases between. CDR3 amino acids: CASSPGPSPLHF. The DNA for the CDR3 is TGTGCCAGCAGCCCAGGACCTTCGCCCCTCCACTTT.

The chain has TRBV7-2 and TRBJ2-7; 10 nucleotides agree with TRBD1. Trimming removed 5 bases from V and 6 bases from J; junction bases left unmatched: 10. Germline V gives CDR1 SGHTA, CDR2 FQGNSA. The length of the CDR3 is 15 residues. The CDR3 loop is CASSAYGTGAREQYF. CDR3 nucleotide sequence: TGTGCCAGCAGCGCCTACGGGACAGGGGCTCGCGAGCAGTACTTC.

There are a few counts of this clone. The chain recombines TRBV21-1 with TRBJ1-5. TRBV21-1 is a known pseudogene. The CDR3 is 14 amino acids. The CDR3 loop is CASSPAESNQPQHF. In DNA form, the CDR3 reads TGTGCCAGCAGCCCCGCGGAAAGCAATCAGCCCCAGCATTTT.

The V gene is TRBV5-6, the J gene TRBJ2-5; D is unresolved. Trimming stripped 2 bases from V and 2 bases from J, with 16 bases between. The CDR3 contains 16 residues. Germline loops: CDR1 SGHDT, CDR2 YYEEEE. The CDR3 region is CASSFQPPDFQETQYF. CDR3 nucleotide sequence: TGTGCCAGCAGCTTTCAACCCCCAGACTTTCAAGAGACCCAGTACTTC.

The genes are TRBV25-1 and TRBJ2-5; TRBD2 matches at 8 bases. The trim removed 4 bases at V and 11 bases at J, leaving 9 bases unmatched. Germline assignment: CDR1 MGHDK and CDR2 SYGVNS. The CDR3 sequence is 13 residues long. CDR3 DNA sequence: TGTGCCAGCAGTGCCGAAAGCGGGGGTGAGCAGTACTTC. The encoded protein is CASSAESGGEQYF.

This sequence joins TRBV28 and TRBJ1-1; D is unclear. This CDR3 is built from 14 residues. V shed 6 bases and J shed 0 bases, with 11 bases lying between them. Germline-derived CDR1 and CDR2 are MDHEN and SYDVKM. CDR3 residues: CASREGGMNTEAFF. In DNA form, the CDR3 reads TGTGCCAGCAGGGAGGGAGGAATGAACACTGAAGCTTTCTTT.

The chain couples TRBV9 to TRBJ2-7, with 10 bases that match TRBD1. Germline V gene sequence: CDR1 SGDLS, CDR2 YYNGEE. The CDR3 consists of 14 residues. After removal of 4 bases from V and 6 bases from J, the junction contained 7 bases not matched to a gene. The CDR3 sequence: CASSFGTGVSEQYF. DNA of the CDR3: TGTGCCAGCAGCTTCGGGACAGGGGTCTCCGAGCAGTACTTC.